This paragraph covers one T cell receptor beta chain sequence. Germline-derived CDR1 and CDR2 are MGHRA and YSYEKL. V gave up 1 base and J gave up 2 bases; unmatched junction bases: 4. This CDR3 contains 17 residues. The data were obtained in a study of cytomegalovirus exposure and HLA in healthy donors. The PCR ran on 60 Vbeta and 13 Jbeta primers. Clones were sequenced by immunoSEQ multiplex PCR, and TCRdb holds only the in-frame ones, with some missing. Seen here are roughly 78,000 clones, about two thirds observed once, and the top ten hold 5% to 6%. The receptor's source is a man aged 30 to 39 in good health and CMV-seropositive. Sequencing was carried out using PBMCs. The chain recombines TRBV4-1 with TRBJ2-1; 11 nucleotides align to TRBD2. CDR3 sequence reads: CASSQALAGVAYNEQFF. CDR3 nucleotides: TGCGCCAGCAGCCAAGCACTAGCGGGAGTTGCCTACAATGAGCAGTTCTTC.